In this sample, the clone carrying this TCR beta chain turned up many times. This sample stems from a study of T cells in Graves' hyperthyroidism and ophthalmopathy. About the research overall: Sampling of peripheral blood happened at initial diagnosis, prior to any treatment.

Aged 18 to 65, the patients had hyperthyroidism that was newly diagnosed and had lasted under 2 months. PBMCs came from 9 to 10 ml fresh peripheral blood. V lost 5 bases and J lost 5; bases outside the gene matches: 6. The CDR3 contains 14 residues. Germline V gene data show CDR1 as SGHAT and CDR2 as FQNNGV. RNA transcripts served as the template for amplifying TCR beta CDR3 regions. With the HTBI primer set, the TCR CDR3 went through a first round of RT-PCR. TCRdb reprocessed the multiplex PCR reads with MiXCR, giving one entry per CDR3 protein. The sample contains around 250,000 distinct CDR3 sequences, about 15% of which appear only once.

The V call is TRBV11-2, the J call TRBJ2-5; TRBD1 aligns across 9 bases. The material sequenced was blood. This receptor was obtained from a woman in her thirties or forties with Graves' hyperthyroidism that later progressed to Graves' ophthalmopathy. The DNA of the CDR3 is TGTGCCAGCAGCCTTGGAGGGACAGGGGAGACCCAGTACTTC. Protein sequence: CASSLGGTGETQYF.